This TCR beta chain was profiled in a study of early T cells in non-severe SARS-CoV-2 infection. CDR1 is MNHEY, CDR2 SMNVEV, per germline (reference sequence). This CDR3 comprises 14 residues. The V end was cut by 3 bases, the J end by 0 bases, with 9 bases between. One entry per CDR3 protein, called by TCRdb with MiXCR from the 5' RACE reads. The table shows around 75,000 distinct CDR3 sequences, with roughly 9.4% occurring only once. This TCR was recovered from an adult who was a healthcare worker with PCR-confirmed SARS-CoV-2 infection or an uninfected control (not recorded which). The material sequenced was whole blood. V is TRBV27 and J is TRBJ2-7, with D possibly being TRBD2 (5 bases). The chain's CDR3 is CASSFAGSSYEQYF. CDR3 in DNA: TGTGCCAGCAGTTTCGCGGGTTCCTCCTACGAGCAGTACTTC.